This is a list of T cell receptor beta chains from one sample in a study of cytomegalovirus exposure and HLA in healthy donors. Clones were sequenced by immunoSEQ multiplex PCR, and TCRdb holds only the in-frame ones, with some missing. The sample contains 150,000 to 200,000 clones, 70% to 80% of which appear only once. Sequenced: PBMCs. Receptors were obtained from a woman aged 60-70 years in good health and CMV-seropositive. Both conserved end residues are part of each CDR3. D genes are given only for firm matches.

V | D | CDR3
TRBV29-1 | NA | CSPWTLNTEAFF
TRBV7-3 | NA | CASSLRLTGGELFF
TRBV5-1 | NA | CASSMDSAQETQYF
TRBV6-1 | TRBD1 | CASTGNRDSVDF
TRBV5-4 | TRBD2 | CASSRTSGGMKDTQYF
TRBV2 | NA | CASRPDYNNEQFF
TRBV28 | NA | CASSPGQSYEQYF
TRBV28 | NA | CASRGGQLNTEAFF
TRBV9 | TRBD1 | CASSVEGTAGEQYF
TRBV6-1 | NA | CASSPLHGVTEAFF
TRBV10-3 | TRBD1 | CAISPGQGFEQYF
TRBV14 | NA | CASSQDRGGADTQYF
TRBV2 | TRBD2 | CASRGAQAGGSEQYF
TRBV5-1 | TRBD2 | CASSPRTSGKTDTQYF
TRBV29-1 | NA | CSVARQDLPDTQYF
TRBV10-3 | TRBD2 | CAIRSLAGASTDTQYF
TRBV2 | NA | CASSPQRGNTIYF
TRBV25-1 | TRBD1 | CASSESDRAGPLHF
TRBV30 | NA | CAWVRDNQETQYF
TRBV30 | NA | CAWSLNLQSEQYF
TRBV28 | NA | CASSPLTAGGVSNTQYF
TRBV6-7 | NA | CASSYAESSYEQYF
TRBV2 | NA | CASSVTGQETQYF
TRBV5-1 | TRBD1 | CASSLRGLRGEKLFF
TRBV7-2 | NA | CASRQGSNQPQHF
TRBV19 | NA | CASSMGDGPVSYNSPLHF